The source of this T cell receptor (beta chain) is a study of T cell responses to AZD1222 COVID-19 vaccine. This clone was counted once. Profiling relied on immunoSEQ multiplex PCR, and the TCRdb table lists in-frame clones only, not all of them. The data contain about 61,000 clones, around 90% of them singletons. This specimen consisted of peripheral blood, obtained on day 0 of AZD1222 vaccination. The TCR sequence derives from an adult in good health.

The CDR3 loop reads CASGENNYGYTF. CDR3 bases: TGTGCCAGCGGGGAGAACAACTATGGCTACACCTTC. This rearrangement joins TRBV2 to TRBJ1-2; D is ambiguous. The CDR3 runs 12 residues. V was pared by 8 bases and J by 2 bases, with 9 bases between. In germline, CDR1 is SNHLY, CDR2 FYNNEI.